These T cell receptor beta chains were read from a single sample in a study of blood T cell repertoires in COVID-19. The repertoire was sequenced with immunoSEQ multiplex PCR; TCRdb's copy has only in-frame clones and lacks some. The sample includes hundreds of thousands of clones, 86% of them seen just once. The material sequenced was peripheral blood. These receptor sequences come from a woman aged 25 to 39 with active or convalescent COVID-19. Both conserved end residues are part of each CDR3. D genes are given only for firm matches. Not all rows give a size; the values are once, few, many and, for expanded clones, a class.

>TRBD2|TRBV11-2|TRBJ2-1|-
CASSFGQRLAGSSYNEQFF
TGTGCCAGCAGCTTCGGGCAAAGACTAGCGGGGAGCTCCTACAATGAGCAGTTCTTC
>-|TRBV7-9|TRBJ1-1|-
CASSPGAIEAFF
TGTGCCAGCAGCCCTGGGGCTATTGAAGCTTTCTTT
>TRBD2|TRBV11-3|TRBJ2-3|-
CASSSGTSGSSDTQYF
TGTGCCAGCAGCTCAGGGACTAGCGGGAGCTCAGATACGCAGTATTTT
>-|TRBV7-8|TRBJ2-2|-
CASNLGTGSGELFF
TGTGCCAGCAACCTAGGGACTGGATCCGGGGAGCTGTTTTTT
>TRBD2|TRBV6-5|TRBJ2-1|once
CASSLGLGRNEQFF
TGTGCCAGCAGTCTCGGACTAGGCCGTAATGAGCAGTTCTTC
>-|TRBV29-1|TRBJ1-1|-
CSVFSQDSPNTEAFF
TGCAGCGTTTTTTCGCAGGACAGCCCGAACACTGAAGCTTTCTTT
>TRBD1|TRBV6-5|TRBJ1-1|-
CASSTGTGSSEAFF
TGTGCCAGCAGTACCGGGACAGGGAGCTCTGAAGCTTTCTTT
>-|TRBV7-2|TRBJ1-2|-
CASSLAGASHGYTF
TGTGCCAGCAGCTTAGCAGGGGCGAGCCATGGCTACACCTTC
>TRBD1|TRBV27|TRBJ1-1|-
CASSLGTGGPEAFF
TGTGCCAGCAGTTTAGGGACAGGGGGTCCTGAAGCTTTCTTT
>-|TRBV6-6|TRBJ1-3|-
CASFGGFSGNTIYF
TGTGCCAGCTTTGGGGGGTTCTCTGGAAACACCATATATTTT
>-|TRBV5-1|TRBJ2-5|-
CASSTGLFKETQYF
TGCGCCAGCAGCACAGGACTATTCAAAGAGACCCAGTACTTC
>-|TRBV19|TRBJ1-4|-
CASSEPSLPNEKLFF
TGTGCCAGTAGTGAGCCGAGCTTGCCTAATGAAAAACTGTTTTTT
>-|TRBV6-5|TRBJ2-4|-
CASSRGTGRIQYF
TGTGCCAGCAGTCGCGGGACTGGAAGAATTCAGTACTTC
>-|TRBV6-5|TRBJ2-3|once
CASSYGGITGTDTQYF
TGTGCCAGCAGTTACGGGGGGATTACTGGCACAGATACGCAGTATTTT
>TRBD1|TRBV10-3|TRBJ1-1|-
CAISFTGTVGEAFF
TGTGCCATCAGTTTTACCGGGACAGTAGGTGAAGCTTTCTTT
>TRBD1|TRBV2|TRBJ1-2|once
CASSESSGQGAEGYTF
TGTGCCAGCAGTGAGTCCTCTGGACAGGGGGCGGAGGGCTACACCTTC
>TRBD1|TRBV19|TRBJ1-5|few
CASVGQGGYMRNQPQHF
TGTGCCTCAGTGGGACAGGGAGGATATATGCGCAATCAGCCCCAGCATTTT
>-|TRBV19|TRBJ2-2|-
CASRPPGLRATGELFF
TGTGCCAGTAGGCCTCCGGGACTCAGGGCGACCGGGGAGCTGTTTTTT
>TRBD2|TRBV30|TRBJ2-7|-
CAWSPLAGASYEQYF
TGTGCCTGGAGTCCACTAGCGGGAGCTTCCTACGAGCAGTACTTC
>TRBD1|TRBV5-5|TRBJ2-2|-
CASSLGSTGQGFTGELFF
TGTGCCAGCAGCTTAGGTTCGACTGGACAGGGATTCACCGGGGAGCTGTTTTTT
>-|TRBV3-1/TRBV3-2|TRBJ1-6|-
CASSPKPPDSYNSPLHF
TGTGCCAGCAGCCCCAAACCCCCGGACAGCTATAATTCACCCCTCCACTTT
>TRBD2|TRBV29-1|TRBJ2-7|-
CSVKGSGLSSYEQYF
TGCAGCGTTAAAGGTAGCGGGTTGAGCTCCTACGAGCAGTACTTC
>TRBD1|TRBV4-1|TRBJ1-1|-
CASSPGEQGIEAFF
TGCGCCAGCAGCCCTGGGGAACAGGGGATTGAAGCTTTCTTT
>TRBD2|TRBV25-1|TRBJ2-5|-
CASSEDGTSRRGGETQYF
TGTGCCAGCAGTGAAGACGGGACTAGCAGGCGGGGGGGAGAGACCCAGTACTTC
>-|TRBV2|TRBJ2-3|-
CASSEGPGTDTQYF
TGTGCCAGCAGTGAGGGCCCGGGCACAGATACGCAGTATTTT
>-|TRBV19|TRBJ1-2|-
CASSIESRRPGYTF
TGTGCCAGTAGTATAGAGTCCCGGAGGCCTGGCTACACCTTC
>TRBD1|TRBV4-2|TRBJ1-6|-
CASSQGQGAEGNSPLHF
TGTGCCAGCAGTCAGGGACAGGGGGCGGAAGGTAATTCACCCCTCCACTTT